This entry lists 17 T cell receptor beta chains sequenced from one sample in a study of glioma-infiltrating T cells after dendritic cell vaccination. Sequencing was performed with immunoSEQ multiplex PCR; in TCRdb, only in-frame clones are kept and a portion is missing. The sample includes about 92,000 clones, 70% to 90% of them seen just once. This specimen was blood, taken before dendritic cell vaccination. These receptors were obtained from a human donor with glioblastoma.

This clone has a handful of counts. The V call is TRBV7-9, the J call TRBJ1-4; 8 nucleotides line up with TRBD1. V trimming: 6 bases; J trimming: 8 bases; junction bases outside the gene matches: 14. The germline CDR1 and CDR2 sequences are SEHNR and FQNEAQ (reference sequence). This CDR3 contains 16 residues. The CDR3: CASRPGQGGVREKLFF. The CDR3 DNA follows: TGTGCCAGCAGACCCGGACAGGGAGGGGTTAGAGAAAAACTGTTTTTT. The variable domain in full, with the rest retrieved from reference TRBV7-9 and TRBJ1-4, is DTGVSQNPRHKITKRGQNVTFRCDPISEHNRLYWYRQTLGQGPEFLTYFQNEAQLEKSRLLSDRFSAERPKGSFSTLEIQRTEQGDSAMYLCASRPGQGGVREKLFFGSGTQLSVL.

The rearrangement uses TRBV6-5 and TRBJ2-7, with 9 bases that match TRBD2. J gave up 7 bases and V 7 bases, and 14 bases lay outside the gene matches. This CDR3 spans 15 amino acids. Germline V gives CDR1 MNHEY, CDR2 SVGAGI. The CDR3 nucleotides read TGTGCCAGCAAACTTTCGGGCGGGAGGGTTTTGGAGCAGTACTTC. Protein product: CASKLSGGRVLEQYF.

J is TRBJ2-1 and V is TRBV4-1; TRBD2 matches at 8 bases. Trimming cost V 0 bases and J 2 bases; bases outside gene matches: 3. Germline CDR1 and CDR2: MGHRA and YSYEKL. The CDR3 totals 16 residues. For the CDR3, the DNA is TGCGCCAGCAGCCAAGATACTAGCGGAACCTACAATGAGCAGTTCTTC. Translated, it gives CASSQDTSGTYNEQFF.

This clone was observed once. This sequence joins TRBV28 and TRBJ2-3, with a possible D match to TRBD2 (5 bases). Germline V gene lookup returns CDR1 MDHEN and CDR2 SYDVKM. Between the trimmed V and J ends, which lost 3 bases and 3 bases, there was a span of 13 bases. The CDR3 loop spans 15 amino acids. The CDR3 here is CASSLERIRTDTQYF. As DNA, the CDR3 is TGTGCCAGCAGTTTGGAGCGGATTAGGACAGATACGCAGTATTTT. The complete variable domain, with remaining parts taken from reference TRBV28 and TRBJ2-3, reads DVKVTQSSRYLVKRTGEKVFLECVQDMDHENMFWYRQDPGLGLRLIYFSYDVKMKEKGDIPEGYSVSREKKERFSLILESASTNQTSMYLCASSLERIRTDTQYFGPGTRLTVL.

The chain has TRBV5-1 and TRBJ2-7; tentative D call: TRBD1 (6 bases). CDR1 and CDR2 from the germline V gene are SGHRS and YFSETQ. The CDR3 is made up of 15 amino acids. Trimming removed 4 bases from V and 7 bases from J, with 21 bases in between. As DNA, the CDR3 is TGCGCCAGCAGCCAAACAGGGCCCCCTGATTTGGAGCAGTACTTC. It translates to CASSQTGPPDLEQYF.

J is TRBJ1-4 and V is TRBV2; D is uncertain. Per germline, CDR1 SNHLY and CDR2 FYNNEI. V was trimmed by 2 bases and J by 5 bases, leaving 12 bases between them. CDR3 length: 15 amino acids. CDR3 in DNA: TGTGCCAGCAGTGAAACCCAAGCGGCGAATGAAAAACTGTTTTTT. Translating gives CASSETQAANEKLFF.

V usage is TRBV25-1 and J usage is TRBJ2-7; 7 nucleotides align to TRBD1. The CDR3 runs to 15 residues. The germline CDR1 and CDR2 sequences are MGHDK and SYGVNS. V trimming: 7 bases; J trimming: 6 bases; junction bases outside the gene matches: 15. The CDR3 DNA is TGTGCCAGCACCCACTGCGACAGGGATGGGTGCGAGCAGTACTTC. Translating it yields CASTHCDRDGCEQYF.

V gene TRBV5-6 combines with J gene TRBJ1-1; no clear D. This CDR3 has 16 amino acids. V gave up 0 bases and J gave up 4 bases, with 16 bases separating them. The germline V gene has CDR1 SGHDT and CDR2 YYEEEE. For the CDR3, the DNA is TGTGCCAGCAGCTTGGTCGGCGGGCAGGCCTCCACTGAAGCTTTCTTT. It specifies CASSLVGGQASTEAFF.

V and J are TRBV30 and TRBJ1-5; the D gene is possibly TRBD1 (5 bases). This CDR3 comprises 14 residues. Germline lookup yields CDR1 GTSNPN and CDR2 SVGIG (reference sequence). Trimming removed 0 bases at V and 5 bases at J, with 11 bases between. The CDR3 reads CAWSVSGIDQPQHF. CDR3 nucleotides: TGTGCCTGGAGTGTATCAGGGATCGATCAGCCCCAGCATTTT.

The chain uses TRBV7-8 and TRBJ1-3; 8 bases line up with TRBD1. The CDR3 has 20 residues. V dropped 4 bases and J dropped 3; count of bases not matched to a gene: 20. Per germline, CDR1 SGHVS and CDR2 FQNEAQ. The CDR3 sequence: CASSWSRQGAKDVLGNTIYF. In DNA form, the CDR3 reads TGTGCCAGCAGCTGGTCCCGCCAGGGGGCCAAGGATGTCCTTGGAAACACCATATATTTT.

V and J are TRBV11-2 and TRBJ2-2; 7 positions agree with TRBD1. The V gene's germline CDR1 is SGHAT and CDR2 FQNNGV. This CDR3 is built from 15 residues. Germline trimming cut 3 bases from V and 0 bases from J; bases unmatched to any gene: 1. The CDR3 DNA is TGTGCCAGCAGCTTGGGACAGCCGAACACCGGGGAGCTGTTTTTT. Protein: CASSLGQPNTGELFF.

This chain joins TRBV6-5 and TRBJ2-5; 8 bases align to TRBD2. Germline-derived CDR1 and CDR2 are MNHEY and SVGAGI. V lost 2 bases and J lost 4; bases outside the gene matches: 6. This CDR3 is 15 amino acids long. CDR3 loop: CASSYGGLEIETQYF. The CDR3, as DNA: TGTGCCAGCAGTTACGGGGGACTAGAAATAGAGACCCAGTACTTC.

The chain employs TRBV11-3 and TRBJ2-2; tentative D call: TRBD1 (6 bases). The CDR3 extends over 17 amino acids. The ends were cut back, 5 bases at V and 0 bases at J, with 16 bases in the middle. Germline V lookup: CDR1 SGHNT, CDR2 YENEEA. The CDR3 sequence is CASSPGAKESNTGELFF. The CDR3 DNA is TGTGCCAGCAGCCCAGGGGCGAAGGAATCGAACACCGGGGAGCTGTTTTTT.

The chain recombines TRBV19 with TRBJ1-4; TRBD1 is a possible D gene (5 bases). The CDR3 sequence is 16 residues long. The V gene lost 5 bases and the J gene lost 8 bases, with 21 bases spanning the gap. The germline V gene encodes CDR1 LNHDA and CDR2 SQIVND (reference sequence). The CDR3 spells CASSFASGNFGEKLFF. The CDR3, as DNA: TGTGCCAGTAGTTTCGCGTCAGGGAATTTTGGAGAAAAACTGTTTTTT. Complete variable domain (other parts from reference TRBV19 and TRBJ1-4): DGGITQSPKYLFRKEGQNVTLSCEQNLNHDAMYWYRQDPGQGLRLIYYSQIVNDFQKGDIAEGYSVSREKKESFPLTVTSAQKNPTAFYLCASSFASGNFGEKLFFGSGTQLSVL.

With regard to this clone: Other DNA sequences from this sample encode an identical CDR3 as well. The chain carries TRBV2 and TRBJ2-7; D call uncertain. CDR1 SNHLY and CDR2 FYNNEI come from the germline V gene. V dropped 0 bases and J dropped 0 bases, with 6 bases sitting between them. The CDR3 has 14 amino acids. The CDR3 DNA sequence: TGTGCCAGCAGTGAAGCACTCCTCTCCTACGAGCAGTACTTC. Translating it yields CASSEALLSYEQYF.

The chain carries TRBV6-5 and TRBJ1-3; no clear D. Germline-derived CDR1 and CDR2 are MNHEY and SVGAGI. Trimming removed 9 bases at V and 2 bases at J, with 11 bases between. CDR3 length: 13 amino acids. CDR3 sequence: CASSPRTGNTIYF. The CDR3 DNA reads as TGTGCCAGTTCCCCGAGAACTGGAAACACCATATATTTT.

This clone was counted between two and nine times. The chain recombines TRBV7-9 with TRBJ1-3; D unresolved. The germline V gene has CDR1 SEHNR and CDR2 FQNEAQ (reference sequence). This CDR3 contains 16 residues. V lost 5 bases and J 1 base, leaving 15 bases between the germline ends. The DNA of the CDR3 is TGTGCCAGCAGCCCCCTGGCGGGGTTTTCTGGAAACACCATATATTTT. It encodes CASSPLAGFSGNTIYF.